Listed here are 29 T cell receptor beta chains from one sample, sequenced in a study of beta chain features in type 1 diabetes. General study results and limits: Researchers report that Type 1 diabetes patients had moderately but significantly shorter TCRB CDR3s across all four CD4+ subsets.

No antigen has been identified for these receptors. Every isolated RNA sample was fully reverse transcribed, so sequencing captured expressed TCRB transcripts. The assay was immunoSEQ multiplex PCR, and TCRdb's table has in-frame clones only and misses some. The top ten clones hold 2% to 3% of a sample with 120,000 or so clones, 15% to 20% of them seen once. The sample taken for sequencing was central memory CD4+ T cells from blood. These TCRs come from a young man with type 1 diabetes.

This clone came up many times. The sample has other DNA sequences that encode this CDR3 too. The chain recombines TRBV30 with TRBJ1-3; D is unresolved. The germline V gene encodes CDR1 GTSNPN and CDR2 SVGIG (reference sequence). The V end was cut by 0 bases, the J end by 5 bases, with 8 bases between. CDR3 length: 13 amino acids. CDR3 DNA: TGTGCCTGGAGTGTAAATGGGAGAAACACCATATATTTT. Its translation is CAWSVNGRNTIYF.

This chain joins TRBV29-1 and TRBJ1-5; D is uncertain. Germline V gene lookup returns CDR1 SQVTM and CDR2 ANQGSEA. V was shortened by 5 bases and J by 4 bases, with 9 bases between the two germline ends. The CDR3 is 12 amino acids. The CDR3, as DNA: TGCAGCGTTCGTCACGGAAATCAGCCCCAGCATTTT. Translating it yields CSVRHGNQPQHF.

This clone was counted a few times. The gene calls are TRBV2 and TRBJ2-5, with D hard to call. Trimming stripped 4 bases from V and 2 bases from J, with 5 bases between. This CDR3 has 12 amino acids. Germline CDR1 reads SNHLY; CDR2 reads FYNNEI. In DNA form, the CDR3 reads TGTGCCAGCAGTGGAGAGCAAGAGACCCAGTACTTC. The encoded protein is CASSGEQETQYF.

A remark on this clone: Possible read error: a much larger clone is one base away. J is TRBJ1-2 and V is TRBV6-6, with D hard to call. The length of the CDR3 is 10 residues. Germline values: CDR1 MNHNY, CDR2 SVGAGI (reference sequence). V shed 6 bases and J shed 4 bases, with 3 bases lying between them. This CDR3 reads CASSSYGYTF. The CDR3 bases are TGTGCCAGCAGCAGCTATGGCTACACCTTC.

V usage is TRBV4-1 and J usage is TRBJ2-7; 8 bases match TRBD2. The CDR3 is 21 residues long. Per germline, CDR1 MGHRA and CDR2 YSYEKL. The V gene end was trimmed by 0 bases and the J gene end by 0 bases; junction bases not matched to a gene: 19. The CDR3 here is CASSQELRWEKRGPSSYEQYF. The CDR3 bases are TGCGCCAGCAGCCAAGAATTGAGGTGGGAGAAGCGGGGGCCGAGCTCCTACGAGCAGTACTTC.

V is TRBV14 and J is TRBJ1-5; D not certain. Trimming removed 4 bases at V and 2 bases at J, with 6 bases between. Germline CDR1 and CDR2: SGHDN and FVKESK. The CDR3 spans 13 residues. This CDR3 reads CASSLTGNQPQHF. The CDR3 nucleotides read TGTGCCAGCAGCCTCACAGGCAATCAGCCCCAGCATTTT.

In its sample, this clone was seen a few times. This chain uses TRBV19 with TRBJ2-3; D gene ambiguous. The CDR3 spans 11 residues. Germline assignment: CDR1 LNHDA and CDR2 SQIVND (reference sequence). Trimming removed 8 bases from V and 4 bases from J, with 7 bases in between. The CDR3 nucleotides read TGTGCCAGTGGAGAGGCAGATACGCAGTATTTT. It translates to CASGEADTQYF. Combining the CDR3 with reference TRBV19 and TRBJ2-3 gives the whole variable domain DGGITQSPKYLFRKEGQNVTLSCEQNLNHDAMYWYRQDPGQGLRLIYYSQIVNDFQKGDIAEGYSVSREKKESFPLTVTSAQKNPTAFYLCASGEADTQYFGPGTRLTVL.

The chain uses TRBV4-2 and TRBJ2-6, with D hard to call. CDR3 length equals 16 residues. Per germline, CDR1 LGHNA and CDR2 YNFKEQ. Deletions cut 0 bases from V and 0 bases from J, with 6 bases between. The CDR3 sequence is CASSQDFRSGANVLTF. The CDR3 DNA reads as TGTGCCAGCAGCCAAGATTTTCGCTCTGGGGCCAACGTCCTGACTTTC.

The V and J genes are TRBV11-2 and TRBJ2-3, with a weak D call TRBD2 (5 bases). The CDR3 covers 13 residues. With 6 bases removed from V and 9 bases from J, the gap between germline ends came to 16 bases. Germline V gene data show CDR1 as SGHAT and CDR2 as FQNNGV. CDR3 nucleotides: TGTGCCAGCAGGTCGGGATCAATAAGCACGCAGTATTTT. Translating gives CASRSGSISTQYF.

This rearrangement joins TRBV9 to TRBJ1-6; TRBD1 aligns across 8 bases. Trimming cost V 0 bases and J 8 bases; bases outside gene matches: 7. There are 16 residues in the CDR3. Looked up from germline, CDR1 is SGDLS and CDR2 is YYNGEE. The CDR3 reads CASSVGWTGLDSPLHF. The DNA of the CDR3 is TGTGCCAGCAGCGTAGGTTGGACAGGGTTGGATTCACCCCTCCACTTT.

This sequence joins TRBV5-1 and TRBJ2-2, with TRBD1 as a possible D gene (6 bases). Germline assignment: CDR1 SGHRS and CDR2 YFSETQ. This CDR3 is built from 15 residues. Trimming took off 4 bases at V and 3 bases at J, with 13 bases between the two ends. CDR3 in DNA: TGCGCCAGCAGCCTGACAGGCCACGACACCGGGGAGCTGTTTTTT. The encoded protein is CASSLTGHDTGELFF.

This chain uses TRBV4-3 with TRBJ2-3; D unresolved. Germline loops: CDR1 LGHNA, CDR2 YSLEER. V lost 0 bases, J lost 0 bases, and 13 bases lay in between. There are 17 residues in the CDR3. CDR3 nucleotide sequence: TGCGCCAGCAGCCAAGATTTGGTTCTCTCTAGCACAGATACGCAGTATTTT. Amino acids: CASSQDLVLSSTDTQYF.

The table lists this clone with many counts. CDR3 nucleotides: TGCGCCAGCAGTCATCCGAGGACATCAGCCTACAATGAGCAGTTCTTC. Its translation: CASSHPRTSAYNEQFF. The rearrangement links TRBV23-1 to TRBJ2-1; D may be TRBD1 (5 bases). TRBV23-1 qualifies as an ORF whose function is uncertain. Trimming took 3 bases from V and 2 from J, leaving 14 bases between them. This CDR3 has 16 residues.

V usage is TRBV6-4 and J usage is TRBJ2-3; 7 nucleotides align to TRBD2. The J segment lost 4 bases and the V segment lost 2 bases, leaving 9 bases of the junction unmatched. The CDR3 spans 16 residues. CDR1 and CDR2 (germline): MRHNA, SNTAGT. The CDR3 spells CASSDQVGGPADTQYF. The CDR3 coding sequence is TGTGCCAGCAGTGACCAGGTGGGAGGGCCGGCAGATACGCAGTATTTT.

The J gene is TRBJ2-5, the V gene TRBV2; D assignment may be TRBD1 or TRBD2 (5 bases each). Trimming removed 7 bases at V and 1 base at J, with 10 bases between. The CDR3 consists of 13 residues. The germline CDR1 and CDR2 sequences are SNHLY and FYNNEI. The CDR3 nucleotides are TGTGCCAGCATGGGGGAGCGCCAAGAGACCCAGTACTTC. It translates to CASMGERQETQYF.

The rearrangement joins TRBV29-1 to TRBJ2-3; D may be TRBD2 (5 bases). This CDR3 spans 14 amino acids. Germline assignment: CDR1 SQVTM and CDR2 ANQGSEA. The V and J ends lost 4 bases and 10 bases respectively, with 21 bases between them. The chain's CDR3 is CSVVAQAQFGSQYF. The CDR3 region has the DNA TGCAGCGTTGTAGCGCAGGCCCAGTTCGGCTCGCAGTATTTT.

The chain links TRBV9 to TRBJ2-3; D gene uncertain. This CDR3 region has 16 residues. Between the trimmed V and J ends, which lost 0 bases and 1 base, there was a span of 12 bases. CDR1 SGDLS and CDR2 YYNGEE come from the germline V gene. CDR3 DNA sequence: TGTGCCAGCAGCGTAGTGCCGAGACCCGGCACAGATACGCAGTATTTT. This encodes CASSVVPRPGTDTQYF.

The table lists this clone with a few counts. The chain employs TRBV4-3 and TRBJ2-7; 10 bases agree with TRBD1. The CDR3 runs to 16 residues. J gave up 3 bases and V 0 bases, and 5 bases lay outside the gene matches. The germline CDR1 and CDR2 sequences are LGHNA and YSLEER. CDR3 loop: CASSQDIGTGDYEQYF. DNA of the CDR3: TGCGCCAGCAGCCAAGATATCGGGACAGGGGACTACGAGCAGTACTTC.

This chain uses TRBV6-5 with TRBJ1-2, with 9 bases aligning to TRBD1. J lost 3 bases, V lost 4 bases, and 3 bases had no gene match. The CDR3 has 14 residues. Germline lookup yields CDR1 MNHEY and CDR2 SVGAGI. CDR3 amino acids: CASSSGTGHYGYTF. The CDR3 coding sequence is TGTGCCAGCAGTTCCGGGACAGGGCACTATGGCTACACCTTC.

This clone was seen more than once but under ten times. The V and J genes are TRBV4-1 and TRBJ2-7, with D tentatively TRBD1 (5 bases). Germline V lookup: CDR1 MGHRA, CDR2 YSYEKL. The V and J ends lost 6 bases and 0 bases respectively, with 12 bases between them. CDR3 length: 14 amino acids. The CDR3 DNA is TGCGCCAGCAGTATGCCGGACACCTCCTACGAGCAGTACTTC. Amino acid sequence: CASSMPDTSYEQYF.

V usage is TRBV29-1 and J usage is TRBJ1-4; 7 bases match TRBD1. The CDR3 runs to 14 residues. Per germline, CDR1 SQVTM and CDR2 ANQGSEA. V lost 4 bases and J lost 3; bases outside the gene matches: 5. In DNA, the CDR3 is TGCAGCGTTGGTACCGGGACAGCTAATGAAAAACTGTTTTTT. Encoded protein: CSVGTGTANEKLFF.

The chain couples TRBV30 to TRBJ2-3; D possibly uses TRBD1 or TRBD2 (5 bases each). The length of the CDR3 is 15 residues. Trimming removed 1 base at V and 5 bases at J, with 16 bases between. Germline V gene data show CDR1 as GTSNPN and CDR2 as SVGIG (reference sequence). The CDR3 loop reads CAWSGGSSGGDTQYF. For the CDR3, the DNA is TGTGCCTGGAGTGGGGGGAGCAGCGGTGGAGATACGCAGTATTTT.

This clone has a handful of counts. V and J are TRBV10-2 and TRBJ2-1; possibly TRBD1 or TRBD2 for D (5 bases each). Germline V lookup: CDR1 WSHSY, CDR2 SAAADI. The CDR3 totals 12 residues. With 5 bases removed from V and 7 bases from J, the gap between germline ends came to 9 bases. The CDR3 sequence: CASSSWGNEQFF. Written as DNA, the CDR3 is TGCGCCAGCAGTAGTTGGGGGAATGAGCAGTTCTTC.

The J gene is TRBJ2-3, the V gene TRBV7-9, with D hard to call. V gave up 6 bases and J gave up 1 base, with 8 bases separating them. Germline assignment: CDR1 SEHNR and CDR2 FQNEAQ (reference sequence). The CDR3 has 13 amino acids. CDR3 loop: CASSRTGTDTQYF. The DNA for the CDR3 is TGTGCCAGCAGTCGTACAGGCACAGATACGCAGTATTTT.

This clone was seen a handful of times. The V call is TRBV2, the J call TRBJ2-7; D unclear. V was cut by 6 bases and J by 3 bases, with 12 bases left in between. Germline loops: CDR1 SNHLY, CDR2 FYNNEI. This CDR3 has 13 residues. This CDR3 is CASRAMDVYEQYF. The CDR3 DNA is TGTGCCAGCAGGGCCATGGACGTCTACGAGCAGTACTTC.

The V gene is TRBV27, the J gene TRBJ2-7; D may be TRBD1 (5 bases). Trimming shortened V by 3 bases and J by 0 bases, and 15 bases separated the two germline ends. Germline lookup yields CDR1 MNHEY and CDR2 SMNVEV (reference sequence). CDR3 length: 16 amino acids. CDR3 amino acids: CASSFDSFSSSYEQYF. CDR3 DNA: TGTGCCAGCAGTTTCGACAGTTTCTCCTCCTCCTACGAGCAGTACTTC.

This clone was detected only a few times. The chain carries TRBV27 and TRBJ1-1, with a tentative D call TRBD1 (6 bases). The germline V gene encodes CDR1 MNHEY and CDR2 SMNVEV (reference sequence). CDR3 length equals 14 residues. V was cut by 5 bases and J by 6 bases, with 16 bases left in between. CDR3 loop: CASSPTGPRAEAFF. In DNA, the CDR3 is TGTGCCAGCAGTCCGACAGGCCCTCGGGCTGAAGCTTTCTTT.

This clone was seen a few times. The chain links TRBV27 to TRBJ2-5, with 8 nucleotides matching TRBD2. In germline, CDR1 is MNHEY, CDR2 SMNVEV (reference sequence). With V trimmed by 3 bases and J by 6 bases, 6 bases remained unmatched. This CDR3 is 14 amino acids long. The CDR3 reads CASSFREGLKTQYF. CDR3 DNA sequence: TGTGCCAGCAGTTTCCGGGAGGGCCTTAAGACCCAGTACTTC.

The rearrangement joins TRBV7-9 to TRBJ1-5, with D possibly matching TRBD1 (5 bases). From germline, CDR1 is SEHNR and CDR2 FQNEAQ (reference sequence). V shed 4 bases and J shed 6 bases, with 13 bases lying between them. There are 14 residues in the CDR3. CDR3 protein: CASSSAQGSQPQHF. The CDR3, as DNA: TGTGCCAGCAGCTCTGCGCAGGGCAGTCAGCCCCAGCATTTT.